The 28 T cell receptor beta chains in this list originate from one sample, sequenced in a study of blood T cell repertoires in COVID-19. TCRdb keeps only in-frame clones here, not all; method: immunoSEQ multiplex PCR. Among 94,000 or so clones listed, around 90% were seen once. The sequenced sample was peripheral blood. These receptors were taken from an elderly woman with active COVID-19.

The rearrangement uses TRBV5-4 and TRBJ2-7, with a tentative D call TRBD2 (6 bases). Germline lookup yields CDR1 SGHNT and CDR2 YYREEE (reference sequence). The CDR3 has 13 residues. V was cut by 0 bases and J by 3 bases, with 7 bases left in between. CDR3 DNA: TGTGCCAGCAGCTTGGCGGGAGTCTACGAGCAGTACTTC. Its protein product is CASSLAGVYEQYF.

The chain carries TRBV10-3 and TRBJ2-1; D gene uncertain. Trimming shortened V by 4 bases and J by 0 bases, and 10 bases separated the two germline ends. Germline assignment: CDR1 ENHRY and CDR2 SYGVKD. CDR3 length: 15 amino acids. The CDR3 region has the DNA TGTGCCATCAGTGGGGCATCGAGCTCCTACAATGAGCAGTTCTTC. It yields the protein CAISGASSSYNEQFF.

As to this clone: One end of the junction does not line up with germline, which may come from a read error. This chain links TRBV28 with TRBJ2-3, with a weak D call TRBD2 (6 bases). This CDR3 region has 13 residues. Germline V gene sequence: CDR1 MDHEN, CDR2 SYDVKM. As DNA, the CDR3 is TGTGCCAGCAGACCCACTAGCACCGATACGCAGTATTTT. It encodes CASRPTSTDTQYF.

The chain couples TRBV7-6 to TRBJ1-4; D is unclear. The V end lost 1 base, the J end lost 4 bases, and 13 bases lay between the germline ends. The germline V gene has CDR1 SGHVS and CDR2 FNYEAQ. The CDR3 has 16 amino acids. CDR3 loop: CASSLEASRHNEKLFF. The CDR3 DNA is TGTGCCAGCAGCTTAGAAGCCTCCAGGCATAATGAAAAACTGTTTTTT.

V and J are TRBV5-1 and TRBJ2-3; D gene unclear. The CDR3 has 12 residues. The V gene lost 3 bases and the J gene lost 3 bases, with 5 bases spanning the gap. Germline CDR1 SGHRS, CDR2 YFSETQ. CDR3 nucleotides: TGCGCCAGCAGCTCCCATACAGATACGCAGTATTTT. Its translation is CASSSHTDTQYF.

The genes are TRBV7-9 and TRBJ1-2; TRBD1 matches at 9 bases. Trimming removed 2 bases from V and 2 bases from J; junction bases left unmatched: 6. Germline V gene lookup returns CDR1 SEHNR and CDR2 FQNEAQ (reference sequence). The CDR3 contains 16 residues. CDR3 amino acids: CASSLLWGQGNYGYTF. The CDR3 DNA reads TGTGCCAGCAGCTTACTCTGGGGACAGGGAAACTATGGCTACACCTTC.

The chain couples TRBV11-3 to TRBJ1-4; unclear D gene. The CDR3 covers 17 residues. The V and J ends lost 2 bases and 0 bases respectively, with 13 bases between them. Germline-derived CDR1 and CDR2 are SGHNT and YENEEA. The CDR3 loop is CASSLRSECATNEKLFF. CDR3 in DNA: TGTGCCAGCAGCTTACGTTCGGAGTGTGCAACTAATGAAAAACTGTTTTTT.

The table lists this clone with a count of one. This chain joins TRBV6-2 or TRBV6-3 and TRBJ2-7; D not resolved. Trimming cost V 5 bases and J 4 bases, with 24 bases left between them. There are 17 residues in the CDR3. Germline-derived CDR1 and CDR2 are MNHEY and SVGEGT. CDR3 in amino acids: CASSLSYVEVYWYEQYF. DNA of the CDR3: TGTGCCAGCAGTCTCAGTTACGTTGAGGTCTATTGGTACGAGCAGTACTTC.

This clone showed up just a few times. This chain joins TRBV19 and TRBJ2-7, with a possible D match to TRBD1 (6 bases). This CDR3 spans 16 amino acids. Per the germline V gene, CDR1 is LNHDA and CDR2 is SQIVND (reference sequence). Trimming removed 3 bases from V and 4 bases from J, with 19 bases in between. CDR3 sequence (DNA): TGTGCCAGTAGTATTCGTGCTGGCAGGACAGATTACGAGCAGTACTTC. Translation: CASSIRAGRTDYEQYF.

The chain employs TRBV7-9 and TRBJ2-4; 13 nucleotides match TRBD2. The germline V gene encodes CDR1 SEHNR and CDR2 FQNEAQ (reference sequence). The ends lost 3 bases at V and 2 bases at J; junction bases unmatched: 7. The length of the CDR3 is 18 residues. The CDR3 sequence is CASSFGTSGISPKNIQYF. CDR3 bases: TGTGCCAGCAGCTTCGGGACTAGCGGGATTTCTCCCAAAAACATTCAGTACTTC. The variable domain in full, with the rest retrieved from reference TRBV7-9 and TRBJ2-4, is DTGVSQNPRHKITKRGQNVTFRCDPISEHNRLYWYRQTLGQGPEFLTYFQNEAQLEKSRLLSDRFSAERPKGSFSTLEIQRTEQGDSAMYLCASSFGTSGISPKNIQYFGAGTRLSVL.

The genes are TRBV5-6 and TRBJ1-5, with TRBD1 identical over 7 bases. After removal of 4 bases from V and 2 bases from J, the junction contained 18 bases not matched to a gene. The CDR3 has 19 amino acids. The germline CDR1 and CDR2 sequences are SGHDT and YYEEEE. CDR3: CASSRRGRGGRGGNQPQHF. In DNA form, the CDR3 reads TGTGCCAGCAGCCGGCGAGGACGAGGGGGCCGTGGGGGCAATCAGCCCCAGCATTTT.

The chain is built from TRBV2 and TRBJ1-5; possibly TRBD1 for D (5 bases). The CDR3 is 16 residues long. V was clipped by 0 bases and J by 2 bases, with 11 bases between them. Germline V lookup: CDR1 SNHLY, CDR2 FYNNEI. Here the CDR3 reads CASSEARGVGNQPQHF. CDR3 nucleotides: TGTGCCAGCAGTGAAGCGCGGGGGGTCGGCAATCAGCCCCAGCATTTT.

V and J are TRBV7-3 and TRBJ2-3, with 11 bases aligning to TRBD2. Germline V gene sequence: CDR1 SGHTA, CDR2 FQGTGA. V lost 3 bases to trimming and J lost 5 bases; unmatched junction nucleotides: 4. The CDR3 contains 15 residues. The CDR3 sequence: CASSLEGLAGDTQYF. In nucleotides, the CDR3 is TGTGCCAGCAGCTTGGAAGGACTAGCGGGAGATACGCAGTATTTT.

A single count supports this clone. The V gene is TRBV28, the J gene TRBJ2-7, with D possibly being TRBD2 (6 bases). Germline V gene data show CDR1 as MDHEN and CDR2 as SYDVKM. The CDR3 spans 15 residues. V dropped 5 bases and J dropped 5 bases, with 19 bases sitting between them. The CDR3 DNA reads TGTGCCAGCAGTGTAAGGAGGGCAGGGCCGGACGAGCAGTACTTC. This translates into CASSVRRAGPDEQYF.

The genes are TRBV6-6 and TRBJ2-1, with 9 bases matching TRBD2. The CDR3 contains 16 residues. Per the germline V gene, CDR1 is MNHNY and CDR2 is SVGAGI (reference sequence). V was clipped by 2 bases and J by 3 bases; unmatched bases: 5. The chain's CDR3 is CASSYPRLADYNEQFF. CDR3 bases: TGTGCCAGCAGTTACCCCCGACTAGCGGACTACAATGAGCAGTTCTTC.

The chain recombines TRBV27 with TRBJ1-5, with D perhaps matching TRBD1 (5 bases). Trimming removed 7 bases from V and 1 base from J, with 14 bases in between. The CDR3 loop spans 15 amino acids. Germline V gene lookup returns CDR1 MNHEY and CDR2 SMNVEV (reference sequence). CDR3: CASNPQGGSNQPQHF. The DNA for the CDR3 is TGTGCCAGCAATCCTCAGGGAGGAAGCAATCAGCCCCAGCATTTT.

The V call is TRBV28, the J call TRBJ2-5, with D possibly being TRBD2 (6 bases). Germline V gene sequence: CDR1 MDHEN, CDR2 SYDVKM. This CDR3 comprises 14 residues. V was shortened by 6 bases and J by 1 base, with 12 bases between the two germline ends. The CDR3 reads CASSTGLLQETQYF. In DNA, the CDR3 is TGTGCCAGCAGCACGGGACTGCTCCAAGAGACCCAGTACTTC.

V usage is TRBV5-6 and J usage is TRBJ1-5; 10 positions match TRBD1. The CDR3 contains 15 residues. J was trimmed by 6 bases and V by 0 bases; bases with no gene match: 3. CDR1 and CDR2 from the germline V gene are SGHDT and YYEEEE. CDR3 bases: TGTGCCAGCAGCTTGGGACAGGGGGCGGTTCAGCCCCAGCATTTT. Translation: CASSLGQGAVQPQHF.

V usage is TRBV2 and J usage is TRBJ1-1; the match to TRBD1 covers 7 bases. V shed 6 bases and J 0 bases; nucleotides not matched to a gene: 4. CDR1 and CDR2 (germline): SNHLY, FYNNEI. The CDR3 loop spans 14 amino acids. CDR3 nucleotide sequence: TGTGCCAGCAGGGGGGACAGTTTGAACACTGAAGCTTTCTTT. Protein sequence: CASRGDSLNTEAFF.

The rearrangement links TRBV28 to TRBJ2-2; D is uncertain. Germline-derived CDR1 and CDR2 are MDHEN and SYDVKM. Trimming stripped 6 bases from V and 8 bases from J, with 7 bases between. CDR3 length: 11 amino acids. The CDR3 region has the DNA TGTGCCAGCAGATTTCTAGGGGAGCTGTTTTTT. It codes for CASRFLGELFF.

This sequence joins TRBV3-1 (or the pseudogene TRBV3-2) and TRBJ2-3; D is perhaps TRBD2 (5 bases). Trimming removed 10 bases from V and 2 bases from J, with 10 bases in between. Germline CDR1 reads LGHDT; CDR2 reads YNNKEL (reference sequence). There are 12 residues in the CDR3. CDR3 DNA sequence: TGTGCCACGGTCGGGGACACAGATACGCAGTATTTT. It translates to CATVGDTDTQYF.

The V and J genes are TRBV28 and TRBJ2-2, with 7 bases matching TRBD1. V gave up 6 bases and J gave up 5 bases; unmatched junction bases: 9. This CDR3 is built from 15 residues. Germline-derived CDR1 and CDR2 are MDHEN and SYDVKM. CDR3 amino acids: CASSYNRGRTGELFF. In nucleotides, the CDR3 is TGTGCCAGCAGCTATAACAGGGGAAGAACCGGGGAGCTGTTTTTT.

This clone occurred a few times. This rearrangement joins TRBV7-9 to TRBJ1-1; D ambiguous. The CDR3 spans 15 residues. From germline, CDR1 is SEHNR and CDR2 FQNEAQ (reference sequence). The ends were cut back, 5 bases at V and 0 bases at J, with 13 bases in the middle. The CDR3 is CASSQQWNMNTEAFF. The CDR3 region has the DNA TGTGCCAGCAGCCAACAGTGGAACATGAACACTGAAGCTTTCTTT.

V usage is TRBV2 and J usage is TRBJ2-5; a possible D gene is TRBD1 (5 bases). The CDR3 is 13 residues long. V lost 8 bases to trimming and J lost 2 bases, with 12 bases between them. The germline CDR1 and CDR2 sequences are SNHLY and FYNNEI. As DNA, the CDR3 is TGTGCCAGCGCAGGGTCAAGGCAAGAGACCCAGTACTTC. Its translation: CASAGSRQETQYF.

The CDR3 nucleotides read TGTGCCAGCAGCTTAGTGGGCCATTCCAATGAGCAGTTCTTC. This translates into CASSLVGHSNEQFF. The chain uses TRBV11-2 and TRBJ2-1; D is ambiguous. V dropped 1 base and J dropped 6 bases, with 10 bases sitting between them. Germline V lookup: CDR1 SGHAT, CDR2 FQNNGV. The CDR3 covers 14 residues.

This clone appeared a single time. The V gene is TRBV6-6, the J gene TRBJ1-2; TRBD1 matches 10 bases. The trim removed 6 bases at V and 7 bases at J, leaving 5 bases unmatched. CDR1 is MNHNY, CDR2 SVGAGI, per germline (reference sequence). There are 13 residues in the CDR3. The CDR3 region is CASRLDRGIGYTF. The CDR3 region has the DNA TGTGCCAGCAGGTTGGACAGGGGGATTGGCTACACCTTC.

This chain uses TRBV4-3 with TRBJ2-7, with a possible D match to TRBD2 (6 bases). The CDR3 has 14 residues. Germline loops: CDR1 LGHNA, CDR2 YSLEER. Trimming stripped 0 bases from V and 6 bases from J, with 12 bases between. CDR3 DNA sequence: TGCGCCAGCAGCCAAGAACCGACTAGAACCGAGCAGTACTTC. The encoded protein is CASSQEPTRTEQYF.

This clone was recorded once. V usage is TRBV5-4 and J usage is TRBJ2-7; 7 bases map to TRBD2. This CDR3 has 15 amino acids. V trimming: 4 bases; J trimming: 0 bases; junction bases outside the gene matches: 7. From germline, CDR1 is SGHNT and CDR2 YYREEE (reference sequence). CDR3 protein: CASSPGSGYSYEQYF. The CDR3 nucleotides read TGTGCCAGCAGCCCCGGTAGCGGGTACTCCTACGAGCAGTACTTC.